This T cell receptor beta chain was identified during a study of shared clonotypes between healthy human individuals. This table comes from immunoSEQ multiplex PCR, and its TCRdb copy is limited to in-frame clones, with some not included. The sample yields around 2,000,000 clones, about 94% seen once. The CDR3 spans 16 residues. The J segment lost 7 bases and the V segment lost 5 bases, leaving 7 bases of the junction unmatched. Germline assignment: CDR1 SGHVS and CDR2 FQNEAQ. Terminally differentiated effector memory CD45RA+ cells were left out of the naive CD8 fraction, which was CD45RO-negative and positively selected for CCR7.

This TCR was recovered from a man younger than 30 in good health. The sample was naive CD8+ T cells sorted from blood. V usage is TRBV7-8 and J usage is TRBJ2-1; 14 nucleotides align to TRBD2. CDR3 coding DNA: TGTGCCAGCAGCCAGGGACTAGCGGGAGTGGTAAATGAGCAGTTCTTC. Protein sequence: CASSQGLAGVVNEQFF. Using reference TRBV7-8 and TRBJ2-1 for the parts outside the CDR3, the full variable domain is GAGVSQSPRYKVAKRGQDVALRCDPISGHVSLFWYQQALGQGPEFLTYFQNEAQLDKSGLPSDRFFAERPEGSVSTLKIQRTQQEDSAVYLCASSQGLAGVVNEQFFGPGTRLTVL.